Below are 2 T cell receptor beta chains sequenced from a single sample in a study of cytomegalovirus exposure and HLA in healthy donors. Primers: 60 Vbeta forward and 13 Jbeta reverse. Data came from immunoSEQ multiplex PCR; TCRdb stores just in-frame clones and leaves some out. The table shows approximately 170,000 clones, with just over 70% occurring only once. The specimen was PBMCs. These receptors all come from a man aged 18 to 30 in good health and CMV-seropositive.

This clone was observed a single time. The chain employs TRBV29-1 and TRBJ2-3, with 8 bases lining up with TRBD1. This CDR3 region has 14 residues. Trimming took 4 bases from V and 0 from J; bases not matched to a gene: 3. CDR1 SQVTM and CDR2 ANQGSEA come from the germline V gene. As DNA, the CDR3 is TGCAGCGTTGGGCCAGGGGGCAGCACAGATACGCAGTATTTT. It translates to CSVGPGGSTDTQYF.

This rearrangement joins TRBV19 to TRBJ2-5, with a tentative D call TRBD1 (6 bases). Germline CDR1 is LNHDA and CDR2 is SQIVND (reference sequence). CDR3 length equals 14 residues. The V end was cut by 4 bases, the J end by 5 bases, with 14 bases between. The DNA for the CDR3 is TGTGCCAGTAGTACCCCAGGGCAGGGGGAGACCCAGTACTTC. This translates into CASSTPGQGETQYF.